This record covers a single TCR beta chain. Antigen specificity is unknown. These data originate in a study of tumor-infiltrating lymphocytes in primary liver carcinoma. Study in general: Men and women, 30 to 69 years of age, made up the patients. The number of productive TCRbeta reads per sample ranged from roughly 3.65 to 8 million and was similar across tissue types. General study findings and limits: Compared with blood, tumor repertoires held significantly more in their top 250 clones.

The template, around 540 ng total RNA, yielded TCR beta cDNA made with a constant-region primer. The TCR beta library was amplified through three nested multiplex PCR rounds in a modified ARM-PCR procedure. Each of the first two PCR rounds ran roughly 10 cycles with TRBV1-TRBV30 forward and C-beta reverse primers. TCRdb re-called the multiplex PCR reads through MiXCR, storing one row per CDR3 protein. The data show around 88,000 distinct CDR3 sequences, with 55% to 75% seen just once and around 26% held by the top ten. This CDR3 spans 14 amino acids. CDR1 SQVTM and CDR2 ANQGSEA come from the germline V gene. Trimming at V came to 8 bases and at J to 5 bases, leaving 10 bases not matched to a gene. Each 20-30 mg portion of unsorted bulk tissue served as the source for co-extraction of RNA and DNA.

V gene TRBV29-1 combines with J gene TRBJ2-2; 8 bases are a match to TRBD2. The TCR originated in a man between 35 and 55 years old with primary liver carcinoma and hepatitis B virus infection. The sample was tumor-adjacent normal liver tissue. CDR3 protein: CSSAGTRGTGELFF. For the CDR3, the DNA is TGCAGCTCTGCGGGGACTAGAGGGACCGGGGAGCTGTTTTTT.